The entry below gives a single T cell receptor (beta chain) sequence along with its context. This clonotype was detected a few times. The antigen it binds to is not known. No much larger clone is present one base from it, and per-base qualities are unavailable. Its CDR3 holds 12 amino acids, cysteine through phenylalanine. Only the CDR3 DNA stays, 36 bases, in frame from base 1. CDR1 and CDR2 are drawn from the germline V gene (reference sequence): LGHDT, YNNKEL. A distance of 10 bases separates the germline ends of V and J, which lose 7 bases and 7 bases respectively. This sample is part of a study of T-cell reconstitution after alpha-beta-depleted transplantation in children (dated by TCRdb to 2016 to 2017). For the study in its entirety: T-cell immune reconstitution after TCRalphabeta/CD19-depleted allogeneic hematopoietic cell transplantation in children was quantitatively tracked in the study by means of TCR repertoire profiling. Overall results and qualifications from the work: The apparently early recovery of alphabetaT-cell counts about two months after transplant reportedly depended on only several hundred rapidly expanded clones that came from non-depleted graft cells. Over subsequent months, a decline in hyperexpanded clone frequencies was noted, and after one year, T-cell counts and TCRbeta diversity were mostly ascribed to newly produced T cells. The high TCRbeta diversity at day 60 in some patients was ascribed to recipient T cells and intrathymic progenitors that had survived conditioning.

Read against the paper, the sample's treatment or condition label means: allogeneic hematopoietic cell transplantation with graft depleted of TCRalphabeta T cells and CD19 B cells. The children who served as transplant recipients had been given grafts of TCRalphabeta/CD19-depleted allogeneic hematopoietic cells. The method was PCR. Sequencing was carried out with an Illumina HiSeq 2500. To normalize quantification of the TCRbeta repertoire, the TCR libraries were built with molecular barcoding that relied on unique molecular identifiers. TCRdb handled the public reads itself, with Q25 trimming in fastp and clone calling in MiXCR, and kept productive beta chains. One record per CDR3 amino acid sequence lists the most common genes and DNA. This sample is represented by hundreds of thousands of distinct CDR3 sequences; around 15% of them were singletons. The top ten constitute 25% to 30% of the sample.

This receptor chain uses TRBV3-1 and TRBJ1-4, with the D gene not confidently named. Sequencing was performed on PBMCs, mostly from graft donor cells, taken 360 days after TCRalphabeta/CD19-depleted stem cell transplant. This clonotype originated in a boy under two years old who had a stem cell transplant for Wiskott-Aldrich syndrome, so the T cells may come from the graft donor. The CDR3 sequence is CASNLRGEKLFF. In nucleotide form, the sequence is TGTGCCAGCAACCTCCGGGGTGAAAAACTGTTTTTT.